This note documents a single T cell receptor beta chain sequence. The germline V gene has CDR1 DFQATT and CDR2 SNEGSKA (reference sequence). Unmatched junction bases numbered 16, after V lost 5 bases and J lost 7 bases. This CDR3 has 16 residues. TCRdb recomputed calls from the RT-PCR reads with MiXCR, one row per CDR3 protein. The sample includes 550,000 to 750,000 distinct CDR3 sequences, over 12% seen only once; the top ten take 3% to 4.5%. The genes are TRBV20-1 and TRBJ2-1; 8 bases fit TRBD1. The sequenced material came from memory CD4+ T cells from blood. The source is a female donor in good health, serving as a healthy control. CDR3 sequence (DNA): TGCAGTGCTCCGGGCCTCCGGACAGGGTACTTAAATGAGCAGTTCTTC. Amino acids: CSAPGLRTGYLNEQFF.